This TCR beta chain was captured in a study of graft-versus-host responses after intestinal transplantation. Study as a whole: Anti-thymocyte globulin induction was given to all recipients, followed by tacrolimus and steroids for 2 to 3 years. Study results and caveats: Some GvH clones were seen earlier in gut or blood, suggesting intestinal origin. Association was observed between peak circulating GvH clone levels and early post-transplant HvG declines. Allografts from individuals with graft-donor T cell macrochimerism displayed high graft-versus-host to host-versus-graft clonal ratios.

V was pared by 0 bases and J by 1 base, with 1 base of the junction left unmatched. The CDR3 covers 15 residues. Germline CDR1 is LNHDA and CDR2 is SQIVND (reference sequence). The table came from immunoSEQ multiplex PCR; TCRdb's copy has only in-frame clones and leaves some out. This table holds thousands of clones, 80% to 85% found once. With regard to this clone: The antigen is unknown.

Processing of graft tissue released intraepithelial and lamina propria lymphocytes. The sequencing here drew on ileum tissue, taken around 130 days after transplant. The receptor was isolated from a human patient who received an intestinal transplant, so some T cells may come from the graft donor. The V gene is TRBV19, the J gene TRBJ2-3, with 7 nucleotides matching TRBD2. The CDR3 region is CASSIDLAGTDTQYF. In DNA, the CDR3 is TGTGCCAGTAGTATAGATCTAGCGGGCACAGATACGCAGTATTTT.